This record looks at one T cell receptor beta chain sequence and its context. This entry comes from a study of blood T cell repertoires in COVID-19. On the study more broadly: Both acute and convalescent COVID-19 samples were obtained from the United States, Italy and Spain. Nucleic acid was either cDNA or gDNA, and it came from T cells, B-cell-depleted T cells, or PBMCs.

Germline values: CDR1 LNHDA, CDR2 SQIVND (reference sequence). CDR3 length: 11 residues. The V end was cut by 1 base, the J end by 13 bases, with 8 bases between. Enrolment of Seattle patients took place during active infection, and they were followed longitudinally. Source study methods: Estimation of nucleated cell counts relied on the amplification of reference gene primers. Sequencing was performed with immunoSEQ multiplex PCR; in TCRdb, only in-frame clones are kept and a portion is missing. That table gives V, J and clone size, and the DNA gave D and trimming. The sample consists of 360,000 or so clones, about nine tenths of them appearing once.

V is TRBV19 and J is TRBJ1-5; D is uncertain. The TCR comes from an older woman with COVID-19, enrolled during active disease. Sequencing was done on a sample of peripheral blood. The CDR3 sequence: CASSIAGLQHF. As DNA, the CDR3 is TGTGCCAGTAGTATAGCCGGGTTACAGCATTTT.